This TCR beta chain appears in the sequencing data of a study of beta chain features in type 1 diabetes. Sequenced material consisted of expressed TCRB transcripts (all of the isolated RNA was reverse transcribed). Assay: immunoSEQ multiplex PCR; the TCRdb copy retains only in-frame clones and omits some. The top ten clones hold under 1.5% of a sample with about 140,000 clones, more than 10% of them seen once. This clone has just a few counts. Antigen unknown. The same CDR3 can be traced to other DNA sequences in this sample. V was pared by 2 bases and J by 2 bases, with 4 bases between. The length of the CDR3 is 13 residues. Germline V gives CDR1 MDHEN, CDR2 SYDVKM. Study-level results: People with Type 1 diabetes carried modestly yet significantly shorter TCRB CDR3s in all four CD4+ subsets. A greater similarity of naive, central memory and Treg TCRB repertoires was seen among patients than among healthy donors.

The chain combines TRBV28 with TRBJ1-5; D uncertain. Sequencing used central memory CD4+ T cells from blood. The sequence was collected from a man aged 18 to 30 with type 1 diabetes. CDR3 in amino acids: CASSLPGNQPQHF. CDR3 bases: TGTGCCAGCAGTTTACCTGGCAATCAGCCCCAGCATTTT.